The 11 T cell receptor beta chains presented below share a single source sample, sequenced in a study of T cell changes during pregnancy in multiple sclerosis. TCRdb keeps only in-frame clones here, not all; method: immunoSEQ multiplex PCR. The table lists 35,000 to 50,000 clones, 88% of them singletons. Sequenced here: CD4+ T cells from peripheral blood mononuclear cells, sampled in the second trimester of pregnancy. Receptors originate from a female donor with multiple sclerosis, enrolled in a pregnancy study.

V and J are TRBV15 and TRBJ2-1; TRBD1 agrees at 8 bases. CDR1 LNHNV and CDR2 YYDKDF come from the germline V gene (reference sequence). This CDR3 has 15 residues. V lost 1 base, J lost 6 bases, and 5 bases stayed unmatched. The CDR3 region has the DNA TGTGCCACCAGCAGAGTTCAGGGGGCTGCCAATGAGCAGTTCTTC. The encoded protein is CATSRVQGAANEQFF.

This clone was seen only once. The chain combines TRBV7-2 with TRBJ1-5; D is unclear. Germline CDR1 is SGHTA and CDR2 is FQGNSA. V was clipped by 3 bases and J by 0 bases, with 9 bases between them. CDR3 size: 15 residues. CDR3 nucleotide sequence: TGTGCCAGCAGCTTGGGGAGTATTAGCAATCAGCCCCAGCATTTT. It codes for CASSLGSISNQPQHF.

This sequence joins TRBV28 and TRBJ2-5; maybe TRBD2 (5 bases). The CDR3 loop spans 15 amino acids. CDR1 is MDHEN and CDR2 is SYDVKM in the germline V gene. The V and J ends lost 5 bases and 4 bases respectively, with 17 bases between them. The chain's CDR3 is CASSPKAPRVETQYF. The DNA for the CDR3 is TGTGCCAGCAGTCCCAAGGCCCCGCGGGTAGAGACCCAGTACTTC. Full variable domain (outside the CDR3, taken from reference TRBV28 and TRBJ2-5): DVKVTQSSRYLVKRTGEKVFLECVQDMDHENMFWYRQDPGLGLRLIYFSYDVKMKEKGDIPEGYSVSREKKERFSLILESASTNQTSMYLCASSPKAPRVETQYFGPGTRLLVL.

The chain recombines TRBV6-1 with TRBJ2-1; D might be TRBD2 (6 bases). The V gene lost 7 bases and the J gene lost 2 bases, with 15 bases spanning the gap. The germline V gene has CDR1 MNHNS and CDR2 SASEGT. The CDR3 length is 15 residues. CDR3 residues: CASTNRDFPYNEQFF. The CDR3, as DNA: TGTGCCAGCACCAACCGGGACTTCCCCTACAATGAGCAGTTCTTC.

This chain joins TRBV7-8 and TRBJ2-1, with a tentative D call TRBD1 (6 bases). The CDR3 loop spans 15 amino acids. V was cut by 1 base and J by 8 bases, with 15 bases left in between. Germline CDR1 is SGHVS and CDR2 is FQNEAQ. The CDR3 is CASSLGLRGTHEQFF. CDR3 bases: TGTGCCAGCAGCTTAGGCTTGAGGGGGACCCATGAGCAGTTCTTC.

The CDR3 nucleotides are TGTGCCAGCAGCCCCCTAAGGAGCGGGAGGGCCCTAGAGACCCAGTACTTC. As protein: CASSPLRSGRALETQYF. The genes are TRBV5-4 and TRBJ2-5, with 10 bases matching TRBD2. Trimming took 4 bases from V and 4 from J; bases not matched to a gene: 13. Germline V gene sequence: CDR1 SGHNT, CDR2 YYREEE (reference sequence). The CDR3 totals 17 residues.

The chain couples TRBV19 to TRBJ2-2, with 9 bases matching TRBD2. This CDR3 spans 18 amino acids. From germline, CDR1 is LNHDA and CDR2 SQIVND (reference sequence). The V and J ends lost 3 bases and 7 bases, in that order; junction bases with no gene match: 15. The CDR3 loop reads CASSIIRGAGGKDGELFF. The CDR3 region has the DNA TGTGCCAGTAGTATTATTCGGGGGGCGGGAGGGAAGGACGGGGAGCTGTTTTTT.

The rearrangement uses TRBV6-5 and TRBJ1-1; 10 bases fit TRBD1. The CDR3 is 14 residues long. The V segment lost 7 bases and the J segment 12 bases; nucleotides outside the gene matches: 14. Germline V gives CDR1 MNHEY, CDR2 SVGAGI. CDR3 DNA sequence: TGTGCCAGCATGGGACAGGGGACTCTTAGGAAGACTTTCTTT. Amino acids: CASMGQGTLRKTFF.

The chain uses TRBV21-1 and TRBJ2-1; the D call TRBD2 from the table was never checked on the DNA. TRBV21-1 is a pseudogene segment. The CDR3 has 15 residues. In nucleotides, the CDR3 is TGTGCCAGCAGCAACTGGGGGGGTTACTACAATGAGCAGTTCTTC. Residues: CASSNWGGYYNEQFF.

The V call is TRBV11-2, the J call TRBJ1-4, with 11 bases lining up with TRBD1. CDR3 size: 16 residues. Germline V gene data show CDR1 as SGHAT and CDR2 as FQNNGV. V gave up 5 bases and J gave up 2 bases; unmatched junction bases: 4. Written as DNA, the CDR3 is TGTGCCAGCAGCCAGGGACAGGGGGGTACTAATGAAAAACTGTTTTTT. It codes for CASSQGQGGTNEKLFF.

The chain joins TRBV5-1 to TRBJ2-5, with 8 bases aligning to TRBD1. Unmatched junction bases numbered 5, after V lost 3 bases and J lost 4 bases. From germline, CDR1 is SGHRS and CDR2 YFSETQ. The CDR3 spans 14 residues. CDR3 loop: CASSWAGTGETQYF. The CDR3 DNA reads as TGCGCCAGCAGCTGGGCGGGGACAGGAGAGACCCAGTACTTC.